This TCR beta chain was identified during a study of tumor-infiltrating lymphocytes in oesophageal squamous cell carcinoma. Germline V gene sequence: CDR1 MNHNS, CDR2 SASEGT. The length of the CDR3 is 12 residues. Trimming removed 6 bases from V and 9 bases from J, with 13 bases in between. This clonotype occurred once. TCRdb reanalysed the PCR reads using MiXCR and keeps one entry per CDR3 protein. The table records more than 10,000 distinct CDR3 sequences, more than 50% of them present only once. The receptor was derived from a female donor with esophageal squamous cell carcinoma. This chain links TRBV6-1 with TRBJ2-3, with a tentative D call TRBD2 (6 bases). Specimen: esophageal tumor tissue. The CDR3 sequence is CASRRDLKTQYF. DNA for the CDR3: TGTGCCAGCAGAAGGGACTTGAAGACGCAGTATTTT.